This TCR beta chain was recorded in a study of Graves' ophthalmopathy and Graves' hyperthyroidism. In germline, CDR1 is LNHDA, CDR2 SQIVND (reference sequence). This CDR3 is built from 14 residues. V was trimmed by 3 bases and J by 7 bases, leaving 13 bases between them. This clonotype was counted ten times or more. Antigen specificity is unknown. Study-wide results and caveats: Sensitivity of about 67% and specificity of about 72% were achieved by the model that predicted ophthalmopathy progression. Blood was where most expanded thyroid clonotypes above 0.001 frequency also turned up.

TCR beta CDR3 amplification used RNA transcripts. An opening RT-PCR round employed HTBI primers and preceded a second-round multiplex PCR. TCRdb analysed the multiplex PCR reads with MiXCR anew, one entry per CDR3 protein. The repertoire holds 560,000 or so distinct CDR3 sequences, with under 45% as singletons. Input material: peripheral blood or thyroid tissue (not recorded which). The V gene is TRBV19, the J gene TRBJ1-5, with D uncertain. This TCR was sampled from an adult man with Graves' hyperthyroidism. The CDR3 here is CASSITRGTQPQHF. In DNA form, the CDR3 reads TGTGCCAGTAGTATCACGCGGGGTACGCAGCCCCAGCATTTT.